A single sample is the source of the 27 T cell receptor beta chains below, sequenced in a study of blood T cell repertoires in COVID-19. Produced via immunoSEQ multiplex PCR; TCRdb's table is partial and in-frame only. In the table there are roughly 280,000 clones, roughly 91% of which are singletons. Sequences were obtained from PBMCs or T cells enriched from blood (not recorded which). These receptor sequences come from a woman aged 55-69 years who had recovered from COVID-19.

The chain recombines TRBV28 with TRBJ2-5; the D gene is possibly TRBD2 (7 bases). Trimming stripped 8 bases from V and 5 bases from J, with 9 bases between. The CDR3 consists of 11 residues. Per germline, CDR1 MDHEN and CDR2 SYDVKM. The CDR3 reads CASSGGETQYF. As DNA, the CDR3 is TGTGCCAGCTCGGGGGGCGAGACCCAGTACTTC.

The CDR3 protein is CASGLVHPGSPQHF. DNA for the CDR3: TGTGCTAGTGGTTTGGTACATCCGGGAAGCCCCCAGCATTTT. The chain recombines TRBV12-5 with TRBJ1-5; no definite D call. Germline CDR1 and CDR2: LGHNT and FRNRAP. The V end lost 0 bases, the J end lost 10 bases, and 13 bases lay between the germline ends. This CDR3 contains 14 residues.

The chain joins TRBV5-1 to TRBJ2-7, with 8 bases that match TRBD1. J was trimmed by 5 bases and V by 4 bases; bases with no gene match: 8. Germline CDR1 SGHRS, CDR2 YFSETQ. The CDR3 consists of 14 residues. The CDR3 DNA is TGCGCCAGCAGCGCGATGACAGGGGCACACGAGCAGTACTTC. It is translated as CASSAMTGAHEQYF.

This sequence joins TRBV19 and TRBJ1-2; 9 nucleotides agree with TRBD1. CDR1 and CDR2 from the germline V gene are LNHDA and SQIVND (reference sequence). The V and J ends lost 5 bases and 8 bases, in that order; junction bases with no gene match: 6. This CDR3 is built from 13 residues. CDR3 amino acids: CASSQQGASGYTF. The CDR3 bases are TGTGCCAGTAGTCAACAGGGGGCGTCCGGCTACACCTTC.

This clone was counted between two and nine times. The gene calls are TRBV7-9 and TRBJ2-1; 11 bases are a match to TRBD2. The CDR3 extends over 14 amino acids. Germline trimming cut 7 bases from V and 3 bases from J; bases unmatched to any gene: 2. In germline, CDR1 is SEHNR, CDR2 FQNEAQ (reference sequence). CDR3 region: CASMGTSGYNEQFF. In nucleotides, the CDR3 is TGTGCCAGCATGGGGACTAGCGGCTACAATGAGCAGTTCTTC.

V is TRBV15 and J is TRBJ2-1; D is undetermined. The length of the CDR3 is 12 residues. Germline V gene data show CDR1 as LNHNV and CDR2 as YYDKDF (reference sequence). V was pared by 1 base and J by 8 bases, with 6 bases between. The CDR3 DNA sequence: TGTGCCACCAGCAGAGTTCGGGATGAGCAGTTCTTC. It yields the protein CATSRVRDEQFF. Full variable domain (rest looked up from reference TRBV15 and TRBJ2-1): DAMVIQNPRYQVTQFGKPVTLSCSQTLNHNVMYWYQQKSSQAPKLLFHYYDKDFNNEADTPDNFQSRRPNTSFCFLDIRSPGLGDTAMYLCATSRVRDEQFFGPGTRLTVL.

The gene calls are TRBV28 and TRBJ2-5, with 7 bases matching TRBD1. CDR3 size: 13 residues. Germline trimming cut 9 bases from V and 0 bases from J; bases unmatched to any gene: 4. Germline lookup yields CDR1 MDHEN and CDR2 SYDVKM. The CDR3 here is CASLQGYQETQYF. The CDR3 nucleotides are TGTGCCAGTTTACAGGGGTACCAAGAGACCCAGTACTTC.

The V and J genes are TRBV6-5 and TRBJ2-7, with 8 bases identical to TRBD1. Germline trimming cut 7 bases from V and 6 bases from J; bases unmatched to any gene: 11. This CDR3 contains 14 residues. Germline assignment: CDR1 MNHEY and CDR2 SVGAGI. In DNA, the CDR3 is TGTGCCAGCACCTGGACAGGGTATGCCTCCGAGCAGTACTTC. It codes for CASTWTGYASEQYF.

The chain has TRBV3-1 (or the pseudogene TRBV3-2) and TRBJ1-5, with 8 bases lining up with TRBD1. Germline lookup yields CDR1 LGHDT and CDR2 YNNKEL (reference sequence). The CDR3 is 16 residues long. Trimming cost V 4 bases and J 3 bases; bases outside gene matches: 8. The CDR3 sequence is CASSPQGASPNQPQHF. CDR3 DNA sequence: TGTGCCAGCAGCCCGCAGGGGGCGAGTCCCAATCAGCCCCAGCATTTT.

The chain uses TRBV13 and TRBJ2-1; 8 positions match TRBD2. The germline gives CDR1 PRHDT, CDR2 FYEKMQ (reference sequence). The CDR3 extends over 17 amino acids. The trim removed 4 bases at V and 4 bases at J, leaving 12 bases unmatched. The CDR3 nucleotides read TGTGCCAGCAGCTCCCCAGGGCGGGGGGAGTTGTACAATGAGCAGTTCTTC. Protein: CASSSPGRGELYNEQFF.

CDR3 loop: CASSEQGRGEQYF. CDR3 DNA: TGTGCCAGCAGTGAACAGGGGAGGGGCGAGCAGTACTTC. The chain combines TRBV2 with TRBJ2-7; D perhaps matches TRBD2 (7 bases). This CDR3 is 13 amino acids long. V lost 2 bases and J lost 6, with 11 bases in between. Germline CDR1 and CDR2: SNHLY and FYNNEI.

The chain carries TRBV2 and TRBJ1-1, with D possibly matching TRBD1 (5 bases). Germline V gene lookup returns CDR1 SNHLY and CDR2 FYNNEI. The CDR3 totals 14 residues. V was pared by 6 bases and J by 5 bases, with 16 bases between. CDR3 sequence reads: CASRSDGGGTEAFF. The CDR3 DNA reads TGTGCCAGCAGATCCGACGGGGGAGGGACTGAAGCTTTCTTT. Filled out from reference TRBV2 and TRBJ1-1, the complete variable domain reads EPEVTQTPSHQVTQMGQEVILRCVPISNHLYFYWYRQILGQKVEFLVSFYNNEISEKSEIFDDQFSVERPDGSNFTLKIRSTKLEDSAMYFCASRSDGGGTEAFFGQGTRLTVV.

This clone was recorded a few times. The genes are TRBV19 and TRBJ2-5, with TRBD1 identical over 8 bases. Germline V gene data show CDR1 as LNHDA and CDR2 as SQIVND (reference sequence). With V trimmed by 11 bases and J by 7 bases, 12 bases remained unmatched. The CDR3 length is 13 residues. The DNA for the CDR3 is TGTGCCGCTGCTGTGACAGGGGCAGGGACCCAGTACTTC. The encoded protein is CAAAVTGAGTQYF.

The genes are TRBV5-1 and TRBJ1-2, with D possibly matching TRBD1 (5 bases). With 4 bases removed from V and 4 bases from J, the gap between germline ends came to 14 bases. The length of the CDR3 is 14 residues. Germline CDR1 is SGHRS and CDR2 is YFSETQ. Here the CDR3 reads CASSAQGSGYGYTF. CDR3 coding DNA: TGCGCCAGCAGCGCGCAGGGATCCGGCTATGGCTACACCTTC.

This clone was counted a single time. This chain connects TRBV5-1 to TRBJ1-2; D is unresolved. The V end was cut by 1 base, the J end by 4 bases, with 11 bases between. The germline gives CDR1 SGHRS, CDR2 YFSETQ. The CDR3 is 14 amino acids. CDR3 loop: CASSLFWSGYGYTF. CDR3 nucleotides: TGCGCCAGCAGCTTGTTCTGGTCGGGCTATGGCTACACCTTC.

The rearrangement joins TRBV9 to TRBJ2-3, with 13 bases identical to TRBD2. The V gene's germline CDR1 is SGDLS and CDR2 YYNGEE. The CDR3 extends over 19 amino acids. Unmatched junction bases numbered 13, after V lost 5 bases and J lost 1 base. CDR3: CASSGTPGLAGIRTDTQYF. As DNA, the CDR3 is TGTGCCAGCAGTGGTACTCCGGGACTAGCGGGGATTCGCACAGATACGCAGTATTTT.

V gene TRBV29-1 combines with J gene TRBJ1-5; D not resolved. Looked up from germline, CDR1 is SQVTM and CDR2 is ANQGSEA. The CDR3 has 13 amino acids. Trimming stripped 5 bases from V and 0 bases from J, with 8 bases between. The chain's CDR3 is CSVRRSSNQPQHF. In DNA form, the CDR3 reads TGCAGCGTTAGGAGGTCTAGCAATCAGCCCCAGCATTTT. Looking up the rest from reference TRBV29-1 and TRBJ1-5 gives the full variable domain: SAVISQKPSRDICQRGTSLTIQCQVDSQVTMMFWYRQQPGQSLTLIATANQGSEATYESGFVIDKFPISRPNLTFSTLTVSNMSPEDSSIYLCSVRRSSNQPQHFGDGTRLSIL.

J is TRBJ1-1 and V is TRBV6-5, with D possibly matching TRBD1 (6 bases). Looked up from germline, CDR1 is MNHEY and CDR2 is SVGAGI. Trimming removed 7 bases at V and 10 bases at J, with 22 bases between. The CDR3 sequence is 14 residues long. The CDR3 bases are TGTGCCAGCAATCACCCTGAGGTTGGGGGCCGAGCTTTCTTT. Translated: CASNHPEVGGRAFF.

The chain has TRBV28 and TRBJ2-7; 9 nucleotides agree with TRBD1. The junction had 10 bases not matched to a gene; V was cut back by 5 bases and J by 5 bases. This CDR3 contains 15 residues. The germline V gene has CDR1 MDHEN and CDR2 SYDVKM. The CDR3 bases are TGTGCCAGCAGTCCTACACGGACAGGGGTCAACGAGCAGTACTTC. It translates to CASSPTRTGVNEQYF.

The chain has TRBV9 and TRBJ2-1; 13 bases match TRBD2. The CDR3 has 15 amino acids. CDR1 SGDLS and CDR2 YYNGEE come from the germline V gene. The V segment lost 3 bases and the J segment 9 bases; nucleotides outside the gene matches: 6. CDR3 DNA sequence: TGTGCCAGCAGCGCTACTAGCGGGAGGGCCTCTGAGCAGTTCTTC. Translation gives CASSATSGRASEQFF.

V and J are TRBV5-1 and TRBJ1-1, with D unresolved. Trimming pared 0 bases from V and 7 bases from J, leaving 16 bases between. Germline V gene data show CDR1 as SGHRS and CDR2 as YFSETQ. CDR3 length: 15 residues. CDR3 DNA: TGCGCCAGCAGCTTGGGCCTGGAGGACCTATATGAAGCTTTCTTT. Amino acid sequence: CASSLGLEDLYEAFF. Looking up the rest from reference TRBV5-1 and TRBJ1-1 gives the full variable domain: KAGVTQTPRYLIKTRGQQVTLSCSPISGHRSVSWYQQTPGQGLQFLFEYFSETQRNKGNFPGRFSGRQFSNSRSEMNVSTLELGDSALYLCASSLGLEDLYEAFFGQGTRLTVV.

The genes are TRBV28 and TRBJ2-2; a possible D gene is TRBD2 (5 bases). Trimming removed 6 bases from V and 5 bases from J, with 19 bases in between. The CDR3 is made up of 16 amino acids. Germline CDR1 MDHEN, CDR2 SYDVKM. The CDR3 is CASSPRENGGTGELFF. The CDR3 DNA is TGTGCCAGCAGCCCCCGAGAAAATGGCGGGACCGGGGAGCTGTTTTTT.

The chain employs TRBV3-1 (or the pseudogene TRBV3-2) and TRBJ1-5; TRBD1 matches 9 bases. Germline trimming cut 2 bases from V and 4 bases from J; bases unmatched to any gene: 6. The CDR3 sequence is 16 residues long. Germline-derived CDR1 and CDR2 are LGHDT and YNNKEL (reference sequence). The CDR3: CASSQTTGGSNQPQHF. CDR3 DNA: TGTGCCAGCAGCCAAACGACAGGGGGTAGTAATCAGCCCCAGCATTTT.

This clone was seen only a few times. V is TRBV29-1 and J is TRBJ1-2; 7 bases map to TRBD1. The CDR3 is 14 amino acids. The germline gives CDR1 SQVTM, CDR2 ANQGSEA. The J segment lost 0 bases and the V segment lost 6 bases, leaving 7 bases of the junction unmatched. Written as DNA, the CDR3 is TGCAGCGTCCTCAGGGGGATGACTAACTATGGCTACACCTTC. Amino acids: CSVLRGMTNYGYTF.

The CDR3 DNA reads as TGTGCCACCAGCAGGGAGAGCAATCAGCCCCAGCATTTT. This gives the protein CATSRESNQPQHF. This chain uses TRBV15 with TRBJ1-5; D gene unclear. The CDR3 runs to 13 residues. Per germline, CDR1 LNHNV and CDR2 YYDKDF (reference sequence). Trimming pared 3 bases from V and 1 base from J, leaving 4 bases between.

V usage is TRBV24-1 and J usage is TRBJ1-5; TRBD1 aligns across 10 bases. There are 14 residues in the CDR3. Germline trimming cut 9 bases from V and 6 bases from J; bases unmatched to any gene: 7. Germline assignment: CDR1 KGHDR and CDR2 SFDVKD. In DNA, the CDR3 is TGTGCCACCGCCGGGACAGGGGTTGGTCAGCCCCAGCATTTT. Amino acid sequence: CATAGTGVGQPQHF.

This clone is a singleton in its sample. The V call is TRBV5-4, the J call TRBJ2-2; tentatively, D is TRBD2 (6 bases). V lost 0 bases and J lost 7, with 10 bases in between. CDR3 length: 14 residues. Germline CDR1 is SGHNT and CDR2 is YYREEE (reference sequence). This CDR3 reads CASSLVSGDGELFF. The CDR3 region has the DNA TGTGCCAGCAGCTTGGTCTCGGGGGACGGGGAGCTGTTTTTT.